This TCR beta chain was identified during a study of technical replicates of blood from several donors. Sequenced by immunoSEQ multiplex PCR; TCRdb stores in-frame clones only, minus some. The sample has about 97,000 clones, around 96% seen once. Germline assignment: CDR1 SEHNR and CDR2 FQNEAQ (reference sequence). The CDR3 runs 17 residues. The ends were cut back, 3 bases at V and 1 base at J, with 15 bases in the middle. Sequenced: T cells isolated from PBMCs. The source is a human donor in good health. The V and J genes are TRBV7-9 and TRBJ2-2; D unclear. The CDR3 reads CASSLTQFLRNTGELFF. In DNA form, the CDR3 reads TGTGCCAGCAGCTTGACACAGTTCCTAAGGAACACCGGGGAGCTGTTTTTT.